Below are 28 T cell receptor beta chains sequenced from a single sample in a study of blood T cell repertoires in COVID-19. This table comes from immunoSEQ multiplex PCR, and its TCRdb copy is limited to in-frame clones, with some not included. The table includes 150,000 to 250,000 clones, about nine tenths detected once. The specimen was PBMCs or T cells enriched from blood (not recorded which). These receptors all stem from a woman aged 30 to 39 who had recovered from COVID-19.

The chain combines TRBV7-2 with TRBJ1-6; D perhaps matches TRBD1 (6 bases). The V end was cut by 1 base, the J end by 11 bases, with 15 bases between. CDR1 and CDR2 from the germline V gene are SGHTA and FQGNSA. The CDR3 is 15 amino acids. The CDR3, as DNA: TGTGCCAGCAGCTTAGAAGGGACAAGAATTGCACCCCTCCACTTT. This encodes CASSLEGTRIAPLHF.

This clone was observed many times. The chain carries TRBV28 and TRBJ2-7; 8 bases map to TRBD2. The germline gives CDR1 MDHEN, CDR2 SYDVKM. The junction had 4 bases not matched to a gene; V was cut back by 3 bases and J by 3 bases. The CDR3 totals 14 residues. CDR3 in DNA: TGTGCCAGCAGTTTCGGGGGGGACTACTACGAGCAGTACTTC. Amino acids: CASSFGGDYYEQYF.

V gene TRBV27 combines with J gene TRBJ1-5, with D uncertain. Trimming removed 3 bases at V and 4 bases at J, with 7 bases between. This CDR3 is built from 13 residues. The germline gives CDR1 MNHEY, CDR2 SMNVEV (reference sequence). The chain's CDR3 is CASSFAGNQPQHF. The CDR3 nucleotides are TGTGCCAGCAGTTTTGCGGGTAATCAGCCCCAGCATTTT.

The V and J genes are TRBV6-5 and TRBJ2-7; weak D call: TRBD2 (6 bases). The V end lost 6 bases, the J end lost 5 bases, and 17 bases lay between the germline ends. The germline gives CDR1 MNHEY, CDR2 SVGAGI. CDR3 size: 14 residues. The CDR3 DNA sequence: TGTGCCAGCAGCCCCGAGGACTATTGGGACGAGCAGTACTTC. It codes for CASSPEDYWDEQYF.

The chain couples TRBV6-5 to TRBJ2-7; D perhaps matches TRBD1 (6 bases). This CDR3 comprises 13 residues. The V end lost 5 bases, the J end lost 5 bases, and 13 bases lay between the germline ends. Germline CDR1 and CDR2: MNHEY and SVGAGI. CDR3 region: CASSKTGRHEQYF. The DNA of the CDR3 is TGTGCCAGCAGTAAGACAGGACGGCACGAGCAGTACTTC.

This clone has only a few counts. The genes are TRBV5-4 and TRBJ1-5, with 7 bases lining up with TRBD1. The junction had 2 bases not matched to a gene; V was cut back by 3 bases and J by 2 bases. The germline V gene encodes CDR1 SGHNT and CDR2 YYREEE (reference sequence). CDR3 length: 14 residues. The CDR3 here is CASSSGGGNQPQHF. The CDR3, as DNA: TGTGCCAGCAGCTCAGGGGGAGGCAATCAGCCCCAGCATTTT.

This clone was seen a single time. The V call is TRBV5-1, the J call TRBJ2-1; D is ambiguous. Deletions cut 0 bases from V and 0 bases from J, with 7 bases between. The germline V gene has CDR1 SGHRS and CDR2 YFSETQ. The CDR3 covers 15 residues. For the CDR3, the DNA is TGCGCCAGCAGCTTGGTACAGAACTCCTACAATGAGCAGTTCTTC. Residues: CASSLVQNSYNEQFF.

The chain couples TRBV19 to TRBJ1-1; D uncertain. CDR1 and CDR2 from the germline V gene are LNHDA and SQIVND (reference sequence). There are 15 residues in the CDR3. Deletions cut 8 bases from V and 3 bases from J, with 19 bases between. The CDR3 region is CASLKGQMRDTEAFF. As DNA, the CDR3 is TGTGCCAGTTTGAAGGGCCAAATGAGGGACACTGAAGCTTTCTTT.

The gene calls are TRBV27 and TRBJ1-1; weak D call: TRBD1 (5 bases). The length of the CDR3 is 14 residues. From germline, CDR1 is MNHEY and CDR2 SMNVEV (reference sequence). The V and J ends lost 2 bases and 1 base respectively, with 8 bases between them. Written as DNA, the CDR3 is TGTGCCAGCAGTTTACAAGGGGAGAACACTGAAGCTTTCTTT. Protein: CASSLQGENTEAFF.

The V and J genes are TRBV9 and TRBJ1-1, with D possibly matching TRBD1 (5 bases). CDR3 length: 14 amino acids. CDR1 is SGDLS and CDR2 is YYNGEE in the germline V gene. The V and J ends lost 4 bases and 2 bases respectively, with 12 bases between them. CDR3 sequence (DNA): TGTGCCAGCAGCCGGGGGACGGCTAACACTGAAGCTTTCTTT. Translation gives CASSRGTANTEAFF.

The J gene is TRBJ1-1, the V gene TRBV7-2; D call uncertain. V lost 5 bases, J lost 3 bases, and 13 bases lay in between. CDR1 and CDR2 from the germline V gene are SGHTA and FQGNSA. The CDR3 is 14 amino acids. The CDR3 bases are TGTGCCAGCAGCATCCAAGCCCGGGACACTGAAGCTTTCTTT. Amino acid sequence: CASSIQARDTEAFF. The variable domain in full, completed from reference TRBV7-2 and TRBJ1-1, reads GAGVSQSPSNKVTEKGKDVELRCDPISGHTALYWYRQSLGQGLEFLIYFQGNSAPDKSGLPSDRFSAERTGGSVSTLTIQRTQQEDSAVYLCASSIQARDTEAFFGQGTRLTVV.

The count of this clone is one. This sequence joins TRBV14 and TRBJ2-7, with 10 bases fitting TRBD2. There are 16 residues in the CDR3. Germline V CDR1 and CDR2: SGHDN, FVKESK. Trimming at V came to 4 bases and at J to 6 bases, leaving 12 bases not matched to a gene. The CDR3 here is CASSLMWASGSSEQYF. As DNA, the CDR3 is TGTGCCAGCAGCCTAATGTGGGCTAGCGGGAGCAGCGAGCAGTACTTC. Full variable domain (missing parts from reference TRBV14 and TRBJ2-7): EAGVTQFPSHSVIEKGQTVTLRCDPISGHDNLYWYRRVMGKEIKFLLHFVKESKQDESGMPNNRFLAERTGGTYSTLKVQPAELEDSGVYFCASSLMWASGSSEQYFGPGTRLTVT.

The rearrangement uses TRBV7-2 and TRBJ2-1, with TRBD2 identical over 9 bases. Per germline, CDR1 SGHTA and CDR2 FQGNSA. The CDR3 is 15 residues long. The V gene end was trimmed by 1 base and the J gene end by 7 bases; junction bases not matched to a gene: 5. CDR3 coding DNA: TGTGCCAGCAGCTTAGGCGGGGGGGCCCCGAATGAGCAGTTCTTC. This gives the protein CASSLGGGAPNEQFF.

This clone occurred a few times. The genes are TRBV7-2 and TRBJ1-1; no clear D. Germline-derived CDR1 and CDR2 are SGHTA and FQGNSA. V gave up 0 bases and J gave up 1 base, with 9 bases separating them. The CDR3 is made up of 15 amino acids. The DNA of the CDR3 is TGTGCCAGCAGCTTAGCGGTCGCCAGGAACACTGAAGCTTTCTTT. This encodes CASSLAVARNTEAFF.

V usage is TRBV7-2 and J usage is TRBJ1-3, with TRBD1 identical over 8 bases. The V gene's germline CDR1 is SGHTA and CDR2 FQGNSA. The CDR3 totals 15 residues. With V trimmed by 6 bases and J by 0 bases, 4 bases remained unmatched. In DNA, the CDR3 is TGTGCCAGCAGGACCACAGGGGGCTCTGGAAACACCATATATTTT. This codes for CASRTTGGSGNTIYF.

The V gene is TRBV11-2, the J gene TRBJ1-5; D unclear. Trimming took off 5 bases at V and 3 bases at J, with 8 bases between the two ends. Germline-derived CDR1 and CDR2 are SGHAT and FQNNGV. The CDR3 is made up of 13 amino acids. The DNA for the CDR3 is TGTGCCAGCAGCCCAAACAACAATCAGCCCCAGCATTTT. Protein: CASSPNNNQPQHF.

The CDR3 DNA sequence: TGTGCCAGCAGTGATGTTGGTGGGAGACGGGAGACCCAGTACTTC. Translation: CASSDVGGRRETQYF. The chain links TRBV25-1 to TRBJ2-5; maybe TRBD2 (5 bases). CDR3 length equals 15 residues. In germline, CDR1 is MGHDK, CDR2 SYGVNS. V shed 3 bases and J shed 5 bases, with 16 bases lying between them.

The chain uses TRBV19 and TRBJ2-7; possibly TRBD2 for D (5 bases). Trimming shortened V by 0 bases and J by 0 bases, and 18 bases separated the two germline ends. The germline gives CDR1 LNHDA, CDR2 SQIVND (reference sequence). The CDR3 is made up of 18 amino acids. CDR3 DNA sequence: TGTGCCAGTAGTATAGATACCGAACGCGGGTACGGCTCCTACGAGCAGTACTTC. Its translation: CASSIDTERGYGSYEQYF.

This clone was observed a handful of times. The chain joins TRBV30 to TRBJ1-6; D may be TRBD1 (6 bases). This CDR3 spans 15 amino acids. Germline-derived CDR1 and CDR2 are GTSNPN and SVGIG (reference sequence). V shed 2 bases and J shed 7 bases, with 15 bases lying between them. The CDR3: CAWSSGALGNSPLHF. The CDR3 coding sequence is TGTGCCTGGAGTTCAGGGGCGCTGGGCAATTCACCCCTCCACTTT.

The gene calls are TRBV7-2 and TRBJ2-7; 11 nucleotides match TRBD2. In germline, CDR1 is SGHTA, CDR2 FQGNSA. This CDR3 is built from 15 residues. J gave up 2 bases and V 6 bases, and 6 bases lay outside the gene matches. CDR3 region: CASRTSGSGTYEQYF. CDR3 nucleotides: TGTGCCAGCAGAACTAGCGGGAGTGGGACCTACGAGCAGTACTTC.

The chain uses TRBV27 and TRBJ1-1; 8 bases agree with TRBD1. This CDR3 region has 14 residues. Germline V lookup: CDR1 MNHEY, CDR2 SMNVEV (reference sequence). Losses at the gene ends were 4 bases for V and 4 bases for J; bases not matched to a gene: 5. CDR3 DNA: TGTGCCAGCAGTTACCAGGGGGCCCCCACTGAAGCTTTCTTT. Residues: CASSYQGAPTEAFF.

There are a few counts of this clone. This chain connects TRBV7-9 to TRBJ2-2; TRBD2 might be the D (6 bases). Trimming cost V 5 bases and J 4 bases, with 17 bases left between them. Germline V CDR1 and CDR2: SEHNR, FQNEAQ (reference sequence). This CDR3 contains 16 residues. The CDR3 nucleotides are TGTGCCAGCAGCCAATACCGGGGACTTACCACCGGGGAGCTGTTTTTT. Encoded protein: CASSQYRGLTTGELFF.

This chain links TRBV7-9 with TRBJ2-3; 7 nucleotides align to TRBD2. The V segment lost 2 bases and the J segment 5 bases; nucleotides outside the gene matches: 16. The germline V gene encodes CDR1 SEHNR and CDR2 FQNEAQ (reference sequence). The CDR3 sequence is 18 residues long. Here the CDR3 reads CASSLNFRLAELGDTQYF. The CDR3 bases are TGTGCCAGCAGCTTAAACTTTCGGCTAGCGGAATTAGGAGATACGCAGTATTTT.

The V and J genes are TRBV5-5 and TRBJ2-1; D possibly corresponds to TRBD2 (6 bases). Looked up from germline, CDR1 is SGHKS and CDR2 is YYEKEE (reference sequence). The CDR3 is 15 residues long. Deletions cut 3 bases from V and 0 bases from J, with 10 bases between. CDR3 amino acids: CASSSWTNSYNEQFF. The CDR3 coding sequence is TGTGCCAGCAGCTCTTGGACTAACTCCTACAATGAGCAGTTCTTC.

Points on this clone: The identical CDR3 is also encoded by other nucleotide sequences in the sample. V gene TRBV9 combines with J gene TRBJ1-2; 9 positions match TRBD1. This CDR3 contains 13 residues. Germline V gene data show CDR1 as SGDLS and CDR2 as YYNGEE. Unmatched junction bases numbered 6, after V lost 4 bases and J lost 8 bases. The CDR3 region has the DNA TGTGCCAGCAGCCCAAGGACAGGGGACGGCTACACCTTC. Residues: CASSPRTGDGYTF.

V is TRBV4-3 and J is TRBJ2-3; D might be TRBD1 (6 bases). The germline V and J ends were trimmed by 5 bases and 2 bases, with 14 bases remaining between them. The length of the CDR3 is 15 residues. Germline loops: CDR1 LGHNA, CDR2 YSLEER. CDR3 loop: CASSRGGRDTDTQYF. In DNA form, the CDR3 reads TGCGCCAGCAGCAGAGGGGGTAGGGACACAGATACGCAGTATTTT.

This chain links TRBV7-9 with TRBJ2-7; 7 positions match TRBD1. The V segment lost 5 bases and the J segment 6 bases; nucleotides outside the gene matches: 13. The CDR3 length is 15 residues. Per germline, CDR1 SEHNR and CDR2 FQNEAQ (reference sequence). The CDR3 is CASSDRRQGIGEQYF. CDR3 coding DNA: TGTGCCAGCAGCGATAGACGACAGGGAATAGGCGAGCAGTACTTC.

This clone was seen more than once but under ten times. The V gene is TRBV6-4, the J gene TRBJ2-3; 12 nucleotides match TRBD2. CDR1 is MRHNA and CDR2 is SNTAGT in the germline V gene. J gave up 3 bases and V 3 bases, and 4 bases lay outside the gene matches. This CDR3 comprises 16 residues. The DNA for the CDR3 is TGTGCCAGCAGTGAGGCCGGGACTAGCGGGACAGATACGCAGTATTTT. It yields the protein CASSEAGTSGTDTQYF.